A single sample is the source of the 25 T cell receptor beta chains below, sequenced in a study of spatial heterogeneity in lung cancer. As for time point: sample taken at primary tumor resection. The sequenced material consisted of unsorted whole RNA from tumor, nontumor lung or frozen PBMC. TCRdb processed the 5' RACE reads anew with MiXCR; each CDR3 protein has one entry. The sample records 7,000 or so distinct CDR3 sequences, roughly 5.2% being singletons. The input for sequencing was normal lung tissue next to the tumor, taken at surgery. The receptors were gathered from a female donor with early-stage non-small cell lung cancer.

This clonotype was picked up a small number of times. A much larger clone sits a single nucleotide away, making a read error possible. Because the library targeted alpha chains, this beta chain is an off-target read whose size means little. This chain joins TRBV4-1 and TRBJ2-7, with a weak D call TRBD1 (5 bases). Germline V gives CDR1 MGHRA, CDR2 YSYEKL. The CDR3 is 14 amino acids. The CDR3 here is CANSHLQAPYEQYF. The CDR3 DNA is TGCGCCAACAGCCACTTACAGGCGCCCTACGAGCAGTACTTC.

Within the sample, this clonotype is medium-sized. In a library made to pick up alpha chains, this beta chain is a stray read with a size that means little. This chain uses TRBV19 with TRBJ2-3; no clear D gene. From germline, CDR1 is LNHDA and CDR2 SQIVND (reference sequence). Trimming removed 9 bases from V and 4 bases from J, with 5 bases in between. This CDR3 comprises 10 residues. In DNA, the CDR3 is TGTGCCAGCGAGGCAGATACGCAGTATTTT. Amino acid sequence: CASEADTQYF.

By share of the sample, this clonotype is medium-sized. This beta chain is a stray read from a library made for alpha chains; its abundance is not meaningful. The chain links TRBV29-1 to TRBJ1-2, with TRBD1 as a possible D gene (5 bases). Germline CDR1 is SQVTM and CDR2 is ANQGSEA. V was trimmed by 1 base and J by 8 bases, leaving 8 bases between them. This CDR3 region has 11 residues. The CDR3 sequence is CSVEGGDGYTF. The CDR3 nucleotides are TGCAGCGTTGAAGGAGGGGACGGCTACACCTTC.

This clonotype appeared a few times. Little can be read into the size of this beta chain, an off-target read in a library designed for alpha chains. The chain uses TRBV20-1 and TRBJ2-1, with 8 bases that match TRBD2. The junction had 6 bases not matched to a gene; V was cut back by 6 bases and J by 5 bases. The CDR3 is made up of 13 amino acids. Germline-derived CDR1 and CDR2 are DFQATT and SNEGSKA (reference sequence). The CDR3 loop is CSAQSGGHNEQFF. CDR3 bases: TGCAGTGCGCAGAGCGGGGGACACAATGAGCAGTTCTTC.

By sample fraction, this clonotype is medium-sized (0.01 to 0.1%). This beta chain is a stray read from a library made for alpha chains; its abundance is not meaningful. CDR3: CASRSGSQETQYF. CDR3 nucleotide sequence: TGCGCCAGCAGGTCCGGGAGCCAAGAGACCCAGTACTTC. The chain couples TRBV5-1 to TRBJ2-5, with D possibly matching TRBD2 (6 bases). The CDR3 totals 13 residues. V dropped 5 bases and J dropped 1 base, with 9 bases sitting between them. Germline CDR1 reads SGHRS; CDR2 reads YFSETQ.

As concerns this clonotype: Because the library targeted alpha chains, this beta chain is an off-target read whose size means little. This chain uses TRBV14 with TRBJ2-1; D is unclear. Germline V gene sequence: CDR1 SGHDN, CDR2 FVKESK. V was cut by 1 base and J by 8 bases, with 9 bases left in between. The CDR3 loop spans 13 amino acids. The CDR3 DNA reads TGTGCCAGCAGCCAAGTGCCGGTATATGAGCAGTTCTTC. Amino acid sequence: CASSQVPVYEQFF.

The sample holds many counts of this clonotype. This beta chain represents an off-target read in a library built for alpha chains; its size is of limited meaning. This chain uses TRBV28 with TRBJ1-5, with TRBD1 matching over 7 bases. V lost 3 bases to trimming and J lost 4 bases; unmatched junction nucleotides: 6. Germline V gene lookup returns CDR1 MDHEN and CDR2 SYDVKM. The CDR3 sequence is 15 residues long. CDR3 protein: CASSLSDRLNQPQHF. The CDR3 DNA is TGTGCCAGCAGTTTGTCGGACAGGTTAAATCAGCCCCAGCATTTT.

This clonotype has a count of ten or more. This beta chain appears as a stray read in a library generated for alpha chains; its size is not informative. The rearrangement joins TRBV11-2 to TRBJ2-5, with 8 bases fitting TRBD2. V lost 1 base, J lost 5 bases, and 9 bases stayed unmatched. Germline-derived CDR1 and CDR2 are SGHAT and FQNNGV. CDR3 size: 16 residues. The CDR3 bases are TGTGCCAGCAGCTTAGGGTCCAGCGGGAGAACTGAGACCCAGTACTTC. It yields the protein CASSLGSSGRTETQYF.

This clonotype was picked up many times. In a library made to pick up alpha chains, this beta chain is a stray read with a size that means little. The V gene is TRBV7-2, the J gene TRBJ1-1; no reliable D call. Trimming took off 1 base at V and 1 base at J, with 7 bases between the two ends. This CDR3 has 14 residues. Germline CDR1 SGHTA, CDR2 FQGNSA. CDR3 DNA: TGTGCCAGCAGCTTAGGTCCAGGGAACACTGAAGCTTTCTTT. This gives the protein CASSLGPGNTEAFF.

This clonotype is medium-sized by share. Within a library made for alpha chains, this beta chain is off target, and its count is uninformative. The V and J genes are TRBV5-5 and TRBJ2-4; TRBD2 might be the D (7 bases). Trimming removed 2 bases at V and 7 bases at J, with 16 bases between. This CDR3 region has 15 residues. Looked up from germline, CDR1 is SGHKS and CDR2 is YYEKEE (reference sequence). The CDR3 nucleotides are TGTGCCAGCAGCTTTGCGGGGGCCGTCGAGAACATTCAGTACTTC. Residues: CASSFAGAVENIQYF.

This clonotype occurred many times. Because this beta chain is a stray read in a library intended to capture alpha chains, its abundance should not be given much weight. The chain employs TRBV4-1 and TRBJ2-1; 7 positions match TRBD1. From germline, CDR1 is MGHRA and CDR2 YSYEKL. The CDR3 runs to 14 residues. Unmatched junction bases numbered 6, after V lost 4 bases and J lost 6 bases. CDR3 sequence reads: CASSLTGMGNEQFF. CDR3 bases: TGCGCCAGCAGCCTGACAGGGATGGGCAATGAGCAGTTCTTC.

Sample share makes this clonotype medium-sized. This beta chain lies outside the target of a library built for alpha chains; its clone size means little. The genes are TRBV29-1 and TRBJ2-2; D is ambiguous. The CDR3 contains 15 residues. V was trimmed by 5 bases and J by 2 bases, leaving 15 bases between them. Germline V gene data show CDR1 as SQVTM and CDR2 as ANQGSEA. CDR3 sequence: CSVPPPGTNTGELFF. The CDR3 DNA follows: TGCAGCGTTCCTCCCCCGGGTACTAACACCGGGGAGCTGTTTTTT.

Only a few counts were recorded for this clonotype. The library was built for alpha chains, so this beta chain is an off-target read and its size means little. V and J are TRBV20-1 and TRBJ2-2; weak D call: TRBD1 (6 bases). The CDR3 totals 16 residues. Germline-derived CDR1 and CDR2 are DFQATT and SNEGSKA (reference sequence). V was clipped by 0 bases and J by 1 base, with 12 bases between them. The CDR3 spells CSARERQGRNTGELFF. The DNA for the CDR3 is TGCAGTGCTAGAGAACGGCAGGGGAGGAACACCGGGGAGCTGTTTTTT.

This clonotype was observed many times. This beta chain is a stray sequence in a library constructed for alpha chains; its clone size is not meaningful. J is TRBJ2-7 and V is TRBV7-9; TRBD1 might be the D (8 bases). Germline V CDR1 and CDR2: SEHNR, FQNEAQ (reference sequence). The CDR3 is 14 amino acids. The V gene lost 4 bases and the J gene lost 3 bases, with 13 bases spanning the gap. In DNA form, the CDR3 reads TGTGCCAGCAGCTCGACAGGGGAGGGCTACGAGCAGTACTTC. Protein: CASSSTGEGYEQYF.

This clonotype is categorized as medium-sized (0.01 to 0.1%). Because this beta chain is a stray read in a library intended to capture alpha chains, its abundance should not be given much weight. CDR3 protein: CASSSSGRNLDTQYF. CDR3 bases: TGTGCCAGTAGTTCTAGCGGGAGGAATTTAGATACGCAGTATTTT. The V and J genes are TRBV19 and TRBJ2-3, with 11 bases matching TRBD2. With V trimmed by 5 bases and J by 5 bases, 6 bases remained unmatched. Germline CDR1 is LNHDA and CDR2 is SQIVND (reference sequence). The CDR3 contains 15 residues.

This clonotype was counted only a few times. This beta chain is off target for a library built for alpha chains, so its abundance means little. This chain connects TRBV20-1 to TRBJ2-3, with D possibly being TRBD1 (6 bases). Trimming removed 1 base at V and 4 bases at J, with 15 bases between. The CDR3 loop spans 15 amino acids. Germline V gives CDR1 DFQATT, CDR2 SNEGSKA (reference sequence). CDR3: CSARAGQGYSDTQYF. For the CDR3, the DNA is TGCAGTGCTAGAGCAGGGCAGGGGTACTCAGATACGCAGTATTTT.

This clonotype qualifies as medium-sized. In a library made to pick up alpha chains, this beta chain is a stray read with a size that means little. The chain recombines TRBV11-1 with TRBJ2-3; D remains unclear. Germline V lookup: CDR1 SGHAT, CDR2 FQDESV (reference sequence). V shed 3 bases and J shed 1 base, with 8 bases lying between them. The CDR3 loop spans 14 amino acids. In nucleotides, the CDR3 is TGTGCCAGCAGCTTGGGCACCGGCACAGATACGCAGTATTTT. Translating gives CASSLGTGTDTQYF.

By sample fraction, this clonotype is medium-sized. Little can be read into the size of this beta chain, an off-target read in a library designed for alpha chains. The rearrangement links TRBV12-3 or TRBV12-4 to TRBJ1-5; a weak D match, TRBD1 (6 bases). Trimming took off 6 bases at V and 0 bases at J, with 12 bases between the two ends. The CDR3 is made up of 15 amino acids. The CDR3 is CASRPGQISNQPQHF. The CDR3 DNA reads TGTGCCAGCAGACCCGGACAGATTAGCAATCAGCCCCAGCATTTT.

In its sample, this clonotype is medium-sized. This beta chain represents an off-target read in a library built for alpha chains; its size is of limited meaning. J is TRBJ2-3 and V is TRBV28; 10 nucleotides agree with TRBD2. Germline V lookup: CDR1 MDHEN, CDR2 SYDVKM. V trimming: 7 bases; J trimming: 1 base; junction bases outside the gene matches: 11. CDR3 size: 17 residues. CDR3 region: CASILAGDPRGTDTQYF. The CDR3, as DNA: TGTGCCAGCATTCTAGCGGGAGACCCCCGGGGCACAGATACGCAGTATTTT.

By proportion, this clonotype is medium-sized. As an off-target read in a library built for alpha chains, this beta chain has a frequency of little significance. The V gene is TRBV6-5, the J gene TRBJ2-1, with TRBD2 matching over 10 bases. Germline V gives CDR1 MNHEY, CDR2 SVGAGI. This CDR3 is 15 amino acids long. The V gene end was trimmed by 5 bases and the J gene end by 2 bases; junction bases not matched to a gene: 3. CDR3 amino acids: CASSVTSGTYNEQFF. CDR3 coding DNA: TGTGCCAGCAGTGTTACTAGCGGGACCTACAATGAGCAGTTCTTC.

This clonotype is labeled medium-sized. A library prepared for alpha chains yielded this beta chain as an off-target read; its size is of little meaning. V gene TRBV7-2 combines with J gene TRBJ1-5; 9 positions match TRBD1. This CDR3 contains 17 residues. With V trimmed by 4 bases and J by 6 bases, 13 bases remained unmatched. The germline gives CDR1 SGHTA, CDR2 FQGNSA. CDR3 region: CASSSKGQGYQGQPQHF. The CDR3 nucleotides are TGTGCCAGCAGCTCAAAGGGACAGGGATATCAAGGTCAGCCCCAGCATTTT.

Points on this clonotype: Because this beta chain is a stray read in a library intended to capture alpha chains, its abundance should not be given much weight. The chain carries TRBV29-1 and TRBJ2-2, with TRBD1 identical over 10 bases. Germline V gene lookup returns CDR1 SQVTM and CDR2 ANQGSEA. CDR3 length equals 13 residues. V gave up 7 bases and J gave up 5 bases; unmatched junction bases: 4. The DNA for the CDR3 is TGCAGCGCCGGGGACAGGGGAACCGGGGAGCTGTTTTTT. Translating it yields CSAGDRGTGELFF.

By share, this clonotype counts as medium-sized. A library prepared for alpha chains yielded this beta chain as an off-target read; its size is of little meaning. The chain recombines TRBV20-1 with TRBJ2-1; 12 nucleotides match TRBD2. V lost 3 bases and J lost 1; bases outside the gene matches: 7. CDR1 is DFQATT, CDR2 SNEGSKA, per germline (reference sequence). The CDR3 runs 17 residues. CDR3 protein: CSARTSGSLFSYNEQFF. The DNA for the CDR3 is TGCAGTGCTAGGACTAGCGGGAGCCTGTTTTCCTACAATGAGCAGTTCTTC.

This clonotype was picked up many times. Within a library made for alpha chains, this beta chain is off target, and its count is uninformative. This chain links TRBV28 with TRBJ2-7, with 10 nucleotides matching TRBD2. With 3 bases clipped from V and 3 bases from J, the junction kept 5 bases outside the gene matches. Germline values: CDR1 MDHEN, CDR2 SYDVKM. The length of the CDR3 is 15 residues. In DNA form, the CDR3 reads TGTGCCAGCAGTTTCCCTAGCGGGAGTCTCTACGAGCAGTACTTC. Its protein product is CASSFPSGSLYEQYF. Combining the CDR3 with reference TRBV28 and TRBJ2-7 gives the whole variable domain DVKVTQSSRYLVKRTGEKVFLECVQDMDHENMFWYRQDPGLGLRLIYFSYDVKMKEKGDIPEGYSVSREKKERFSLILESASTNQTSMYLCASSFPSGSLYEQYFGPGTRLTVT.

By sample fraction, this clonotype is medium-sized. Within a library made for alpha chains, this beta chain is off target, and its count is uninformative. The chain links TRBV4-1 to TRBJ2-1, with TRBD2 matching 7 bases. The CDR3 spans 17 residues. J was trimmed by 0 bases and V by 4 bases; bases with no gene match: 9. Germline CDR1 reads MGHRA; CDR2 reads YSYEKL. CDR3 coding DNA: TGCGCCAGCAGCCGCTTAGGGCGGGAGCACTCCTACAATGAGCAGTTCTTC. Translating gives CASSRLGREHSYNEQFF.